This T cell receptor beta chain was retrieved from a study of read filtering for tumor transcriptome and immune sequencing. This clonotype was detected many times. From 400 to 450 ng of RNA, a library with molecular barcoded alpha/delta and beta/gamma adaptors was made. MiXCR, run by TCRdb on the reads, gives a single entry per CDR3 protein. In the table there are around 41,000 distinct CDR3 sequences, approximately 14% of which are singletons. The specimen sequenced was a population of CD138-negative cells sorted from bone marrow. The receptor comes from a donor at least 40 years old with multiple myeloma.

The CDR3 sequence is CASSLAQGGELFF. For the CDR3, the DNA is TGTGCCAGCAGCTTAGCCCAGGGAGGGGAGCTGTTTTTT. The rearrangement uses TRBV7-2 and TRBJ2-2; possibly TRBD1 for D (5 bases). The CDR3 has 13 amino acids. V was clipped by 0 bases and J by 8 bases, with 7 bases between them. Germline V CDR1 and CDR2: SGHTA, FQGNSA.